A single sample gave rise to the 24 T cell receptor beta chains below, sequenced in a study of T cells in Graves' hyperthyroidism and ophthalmopathy. Amplified TCR beta CDR3 regions came from RNA transcripts. Using the HTBI primer set, a first-round RT-PCR was run on the TCR CDR3. Each CDR3 protein is one row after TCRdb ran MiXCR on the multiplex PCR reads. The table lists over 350,000 distinct CDR3 sequences, 11% to 15% of them singletons. The source material was blood. The receptor set was obtained from a man over 45 with Graves' ophthalmopathy.

The V gene is TRBV5-1, the J gene TRBJ2-1, with 12 bases fitting TRBD2. V trimming: 2 bases; J trimming: 5 bases; junction bases outside the gene matches: 14. Germline CDR1 SGHRS, CDR2 YFSETQ. CDR3 length equals 19 residues. In DNA form, the CDR3 reads TGCGCCAGCAGCTTCCAGGGAGGAACACTAGCGGGAGGCGACAATGAGCAGTTCTTC. This sequence encodes CASSFQGGTLAGGDNEQFF.

The chain employs TRBV7-9 and TRBJ2-3; D ambiguous. V was clipped by 2 bases and J by 4 bases, with 7 bases between them. This CDR3 is 13 amino acids long. Germline CDR1 reads SEHNR; CDR2 reads FQNEAQ (reference sequence). The CDR3 bases are TGTGCCAGCAGCTTAAGTTATGCAGATACGCAGTATTTT. Residues: CASSLSYADTQYF.

This clonotype was detected only a few times. V usage is TRBV19 and J usage is TRBJ2-1, with TRBD2 matching 7 bases. V was pared by 7 bases and J by 5 bases, with 11 bases of the junction left unmatched. Per germline, CDR1 LNHDA and CDR2 SQIVND (reference sequence). The length of the CDR3 is 15 residues. The CDR3 sequence is CASNYRASGDNEQFF. The CDR3 DNA reads TGTGCCAGTAACTATCGGGCTAGCGGAGACAATGAGCAGTTCTTC.

This clonotype was seen a few times. This chain connects TRBV7-9 to TRBJ2-2; TRBD2 matches at 13 bases. V shed 3 bases, J shed 4 bases, and the junction held 5 bases outside the gene matches. Germline V gene data show CDR1 as SEHNR and CDR2 as FQNEAQ (reference sequence). This CDR3 region has 17 residues. The CDR3 DNA reads TGTGCCAGCAGCTTGGCTAGACTAGCGGGAGGCACCGGGGAGCTGTTTTTT. Translation: CASSLARLAGGTGELFF.

This clonotype was counted at least ten times. The V and J genes are TRBV11-2 and TRBJ2-3, with a weak D call TRBD2 (5 bases). V lost 1 base to trimming and J lost 1 base, with 15 bases between them. This CDR3 is built from 17 residues. Germline CDR1 is SGHAT and CDR2 is FQNNGV. Here the CDR3 DNA reads TGTGCCAGCAGCTTAGGTGTTAGCGAGAGGGGCACAGATACGCAGTATTTT. Its protein is CASSLGVSERGTDTQYF.

The J gene is TRBJ1-1, the V gene TRBV7-9; D perhaps matches TRBD1 (5 bases). Germline CDR1 SEHNR, CDR2 FQNEAQ (reference sequence). The V gene lost 11 bases and the J gene lost 3 bases, with 16 bases spanning the gap. The CDR3 is made up of 13 amino acids. The CDR3 DNA is TGTGCCTCAGCGCTGGGGGGGGACACTGAAGCTTTCTTT. This translates into CASALGGDTEAFF. The entire variable domain, with the rest obtained from reference TRBV7-9 and TRBJ1-1, is as follows: DTGVSQNPRHKITKRGQNVTFRCDPISEHNRLYWYRQTLGQGPEFLTYFQNEAQLEKSRLLSDRFSAERPKGSFSTLEIQRTEQGDSAMYLCASALGGDTEAFFGQGTRLTVV.

The chain joins TRBV20-1 to TRBJ2-7, with 10 bases aligning to TRBD1. The CDR3 has 13 amino acids. CDR1 is DFQATT and CDR2 is SNEGSKA in the germline V gene (reference sequence). V lost 4 bases and J lost 6; bases outside the gene matches: 6. The CDR3 DNA reads as TGCAGTGCTATTCCGGGACAGGGGAGCGAGCAGTACTTC. Translation gives CSAIPGQGSEQYF.

This clonotype was found many times. The V call is TRBV11-2, the J call TRBJ2-3; no clear D. Germline V gene data show CDR1 as SGHAT and CDR2 as FQNNGV. This CDR3 has 14 amino acids. Trimming removed 5 bases at V and 4 bases at J, with 13 bases between. The DNA for the CDR3 is TGTGCCAGCAGCCGCCTCGCCTGGGCAGATACGCAGTATTTT. Amino acid sequence: CASSRLAWADTQYF. Supplemented by reference TRBV11-2 and TRBJ2-3, the full variable domain reads EAGVAQSPRYKIIEKRQSVAFWCNPISGHATLYWYQQILGQGPKLLIQFQNNGVVDDSQLPKDRFSAERLKGVDSTLKIQPAKLEDSAVYLCASSRLAWADTQYFGPGTRLTVL.

This clonotype was seen a handful of times. The rearrangement links TRBV29-1 to TRBJ1-4; D is possibly TRBD1 (6 bases). The length of the CDR3 is 13 residues. CDR1 and CDR2 from the germline V gene are SQVTM and ANQGSEA. V lost 3 bases to trimming and J lost 2 bases, with 7 bases between them. In nucleotides, the CDR3 is TGCAGCGTTGAGGGGGCGACTAATGAAAAACTGTTTTTT. This sequence encodes CSVEGATNEKLFF.

This chain joins TRBV19 and TRBJ2-1; 11 bases are shared with TRBD2. This CDR3 comprises 16 residues. The trim removed 3 bases at V and 8 bases at J, leaving 9 bases unmatched. CDR1 and CDR2 (germline): LNHDA, SQIVND (reference sequence). The CDR3 protein is CASSILAGGIIDEQFF. The CDR3 DNA is TGTGCCAGTAGTATTCTAGCGGGAGGTATTATCGATGAGCAGTTCTTC.

This clonotype appeared a few times. The chain has TRBV10-1 and TRBJ2-2; D is unclear. The germline V gene encodes CDR1 WNHNN and CDR2 SYGVQD (reference sequence). Trimming left V 2 bases short and J 2 bases short, with 12 bases between. The CDR3 totals 16 residues. CDR3 protein: CASSELRQENTGELFF. The CDR3 DNA follows: TGCGCCAGCAGTGAGCTGCGTCAGGAAAACACCGGGGAGCTGTTTTTT.

This clonotype was recorded a few times. With a much larger clone just one base away, this may be a read error. V usage is TRBV12-3 or TRBV12-4 and J usage is TRBJ2-1, with D maybe TRBD2 (5 bases). The CDR3 totals 14 residues. V was pared by 3 bases and J by 10 bases, with 16 bases between. The CDR3 DNA sequence: TGTGCCAGCAGTTTTAAAGCGGAAGGCCCAGAGCAGTTCTTC. Its translation: CASSFKAEGPEQFF.

This clonotype came up many times. This chain uses TRBV14 with TRBJ2-1; 7 bases map to TRBD1. Per the germline V gene, CDR1 is SGHDN and CDR2 is FVKESK. The CDR3 has 15 amino acids. V was clipped by 3 bases and J by 3 bases; unmatched bases: 5. The CDR3 DNA reads TGTGCCAGCAGCCAGAGGGGGACAGTCTACAATGAGCAGTTCTTC. It encodes CASSQRGTVYNEQFF.

This clonotype was recorded many times. CDR3 protein: CASSLDLAGGRETQYF. DNA of the CDR3: TGTGCCAGCAGCTTAGACCTAGCGGGGGGGAGGGAGACCCAGTACTTC. The rearrangement uses TRBV7-8 and TRBJ2-5; 12 nucleotides agree with TRBD2. Germline V lookup: CDR1 SGHVS, CDR2 FQNEAQ. The trim removed 1 base at V and 5 bases at J, leaving 5 bases unmatched. The CDR3 loop spans 16 amino acids.

This clonotype was detected many times. CDR3 in amino acids: CASSYGTSLSYEQYF. CDR3 sequence (DNA): TGTGCCAGCAGTTACGGGACTAGTCTCTCCTACGAGCAGTACTTC. This chain connects TRBV28 to TRBJ2-7; 8 positions agree with TRBD2. Germline loops: CDR1 MDHEN, CDR2 SYDVKM. The CDR3 spans 15 residues. With V trimmed by 4 bases and J by 0 bases, 5 bases remained unmatched.

The sample holds a few counts of this clonotype. The chain is built from TRBV2 and TRBJ1-5; TRBD1 is a possible D gene (5 bases). Germline CDR1 reads SNHLY; CDR2 reads FYNNEI. There are 13 residues in the CDR3. The ends were cut back, 7 bases at V and 6 bases at J, with 13 bases in the middle. This CDR3 reads CASIGTFGQPQHF. The DNA of the CDR3 is TGTGCCAGCATCGGGACCTTCGGTCAGCCCCAGCATTTT.

The V call is TRBV6-5, the J call TRBJ2-6; D gene ambiguous. Germline V gives CDR1 MNHEY, CDR2 SVGAGI. This CDR3 has 17 residues. Trimming stripped 0 bases from V and 0 bases from J, with 9 bases between. DNA for the CDR3: TGTGCCAGCAGTTACTCCCGACGCACCTCTGGGGCCAACGTCCTGACTTTC. Encoded protein: CASSYSRRTSGANVLTF.

This clonotype was seen at least ten times. This chain uses TRBV12-3 or TRBV12-4 with TRBJ2-5; 8 nucleotides line up with TRBD2. The CDR3 is made up of 15 amino acids. The ends lost 6 bases at V and 6 bases at J; junction bases unmatched: 12. The chain's CDR3 is CASRSWTSPAQTQYF. The CDR3 DNA reads as TGTGCCAGCAGGAGCTGGACTAGCCCTGCCCAGACCCAGTACTTC.

This clonotype was observed a few times. The rearrangement links TRBV5-1 to TRBJ1-2; possibly TRBD1 for D (5 bases). CDR3 length: 13 residues. The V end lost 8 bases, the J end lost 0 bases, and 11 bases lay between the germline ends. Per the germline V gene, CDR1 is SGHRS and CDR2 is YFSETQ. CDR3 sequence (DNA): TGCGCCAGTACCAGGGAGCCTAACTATGGCTACACCTTC. This codes for CASTREPNYGYTF. Supplemented by reference TRBV5-1 and TRBJ1-2, the full variable domain reads KAGVTQTPRYLIKTRGQQVTLSCSPISGHRSVSWYQQTPGQGLQFLFEYFSETQRNKGNFPGRFSGRQFSNSRSEMNVSTLELGDSALYLCASTREPNYGYTFGSGTRLTVV.

The chain joins TRBV20-1 to TRBJ1-5; D ambiguous. Trimming stripped 1 base from V and 0 bases from J, with 10 bases between. The germline V gene encodes CDR1 DFQATT and CDR2 SNEGSKA (reference sequence). This CDR3 spans 15 amino acids. The CDR3 DNA reads as TGCAGTGCTAGAGCAAACATCGGTAGCAATCAGCCCCAGCATTTT. This encodes CSARANIGSNQPQHF.

The chain carries TRBV19 and TRBJ2-3, with TRBD2 identical over 10 bases. CDR3 length: 14 residues. V trimming: 3 bases; J trimming: 13 bases; junction bases outside the gene matches: 10. Per the germline V gene, CDR1 is LNHDA and CDR2 is SQIVND (reference sequence). CDR3: CASSMQREGLSKYF. The CDR3 nucleotides are TGTGCCAGTAGTATGCAGCGGGAGGGCCTTAGTAAGTATTTT.

On this clonotype itself: A much larger clone differs from this one at a single base, so this may be a read error. V is TRBV29-1 and J is TRBJ1-1, with a weak D call TRBD1 (5 bases). Germline CDR1 SQVTM, CDR2 ANQGSEA. The CDR3 sequence is 13 residues long. CDR3 loop: CSVGGATNTEVFF. DNA of the CDR3: TGCAGCGTTGGCGGGGCCACGAACACTGAAGTTTTCTTT.

This clonotype was counted ten times or more. The J gene is TRBJ1-1, the V gene TRBV28; no clear D. V was cut by 8 bases and J by 0 bases, with 10 bases left in between. Germline CDR1 MDHEN, CDR2 SYDVKM. The CDR3 consists of 13 residues. In DNA form, the CDR3 reads TGTGCCAGCGGAGCCTCCTTGAACACTGAAGCTTTCTTT. Its translation is CASGASLNTEAFF.

This sequence joins TRBV9 and TRBJ1-6, with no clear D. V lost 0 bases to trimming and J lost 7 bases, with 14 bases between them. The length of the CDR3 is 16 residues. CDR1 is SGDLS and CDR2 is YYNGEE in the germline V gene. CDR3 loop: CASSVGAGRTNSPLHF. The CDR3 coding sequence is TGTGCCAGCAGCGTAGGGGCCGGGCGTACCAATTCACCCCTCCACTTT.